This T cell receptor (beta chain) was recorded in a study of T cell changes during pregnancy in multiple sclerosis. Profiling relied on immunoSEQ multiplex PCR, and the TCRdb table lists in-frame clones only, not all of them. The profile shows around 73,000 clones, 85% to 95% of them singletons. The CDR3 totals 14 residues. Trimming removed 4 bases from V and 3 bases from J; junction bases left unmatched: 4. Germline CDR1 reads SGDLS; CDR2 reads YYNGEE. The rearrangement uses TRBV9 and TRBJ2-7; 10 bases agree with TRBD2. The sequence derives from a female donor in good health, enrolled as a control in a pregnancy study. Material: peripheral blood, obtained in the third trimester of pregnancy. CDR3 residues: CASSSGTSVYEQYF. CDR3 coding DNA: TGTGCCAGCAGCTCGGGGACTAGCGTCTACGAGCAGTACTTC. The variable domain in full, completed from reference TRBV9 and TRBJ2-7, reads DSGVTQTPKHLITATGQRVTLRCSPRSGDLSVYWYQQSLDQGLQFLIQYYNGEERAKGNILERFSAQQFPDLHSELNLSSLELGDSALYFCASSSGTSVYEQYFGPGTRLTVT.